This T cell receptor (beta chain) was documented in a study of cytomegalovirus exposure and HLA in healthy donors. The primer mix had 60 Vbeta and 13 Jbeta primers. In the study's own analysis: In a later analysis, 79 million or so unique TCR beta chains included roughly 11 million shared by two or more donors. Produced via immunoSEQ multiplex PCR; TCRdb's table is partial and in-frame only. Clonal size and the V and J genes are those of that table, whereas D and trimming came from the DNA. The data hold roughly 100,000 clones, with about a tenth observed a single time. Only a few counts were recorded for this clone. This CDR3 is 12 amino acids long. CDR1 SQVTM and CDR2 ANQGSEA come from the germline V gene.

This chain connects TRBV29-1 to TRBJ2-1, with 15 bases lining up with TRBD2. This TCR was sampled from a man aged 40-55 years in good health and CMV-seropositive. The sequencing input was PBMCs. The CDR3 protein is CTGLAGGLEQFF. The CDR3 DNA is TGCACCGGACTAGCGGGAGGGCTTGAGCAGTTCTTC.